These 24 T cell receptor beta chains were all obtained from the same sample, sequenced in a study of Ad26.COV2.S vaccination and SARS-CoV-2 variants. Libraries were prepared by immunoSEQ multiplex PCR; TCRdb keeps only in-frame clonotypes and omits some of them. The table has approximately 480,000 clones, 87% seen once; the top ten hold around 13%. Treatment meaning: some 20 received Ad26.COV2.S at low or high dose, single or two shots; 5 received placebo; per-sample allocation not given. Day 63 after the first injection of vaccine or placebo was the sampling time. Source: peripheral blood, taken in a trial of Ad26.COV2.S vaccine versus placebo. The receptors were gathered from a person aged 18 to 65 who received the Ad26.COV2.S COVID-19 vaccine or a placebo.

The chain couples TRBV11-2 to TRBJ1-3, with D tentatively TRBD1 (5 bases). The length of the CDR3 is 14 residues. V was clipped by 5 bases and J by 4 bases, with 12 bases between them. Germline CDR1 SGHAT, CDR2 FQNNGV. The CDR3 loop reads CASSTRGMGNTIYF. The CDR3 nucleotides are TGTGCCAGCAGCACCCGGGGCATGGGAAACACCATATATTTT.

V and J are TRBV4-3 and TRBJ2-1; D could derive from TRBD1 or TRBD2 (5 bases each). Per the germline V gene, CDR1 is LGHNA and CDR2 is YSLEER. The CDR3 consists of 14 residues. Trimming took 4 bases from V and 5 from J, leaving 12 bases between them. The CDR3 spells CASSPGPEDNEQFF. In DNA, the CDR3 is TGCGCCAGCAGCCCGGGACCGGAGGACAATGAGCAGTTCTTC.

The CDR3 sequence is CATSPRVGTNYGYTF. In DNA form, the CDR3 reads TGTGCCACCAGTCCCCGTGTGGGGACTAACTATGGCTACACCTTC. The V gene is TRBV24-1, the J gene TRBJ1-2; the D is unclear. The CDR3 runs 15 residues. V gave up 6 bases and J gave up 0 bases, with 13 bases separating them. Germline V gives CDR1 KGHDR, CDR2 SFDVKD.

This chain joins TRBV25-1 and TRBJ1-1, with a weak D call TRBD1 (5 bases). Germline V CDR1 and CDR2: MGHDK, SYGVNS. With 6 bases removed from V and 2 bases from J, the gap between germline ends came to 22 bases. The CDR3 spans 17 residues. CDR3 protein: CASRLGVGRGGNTEAFF. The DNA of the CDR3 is TGTGCCAGCAGACTCGGTGTGGGCCGGGGGGGAAACACTGAAGCTTTCTTT.

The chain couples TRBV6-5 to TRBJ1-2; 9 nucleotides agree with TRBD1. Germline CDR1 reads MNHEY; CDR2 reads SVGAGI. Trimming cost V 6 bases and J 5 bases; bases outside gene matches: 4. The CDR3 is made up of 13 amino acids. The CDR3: CASSRDRVYGYTF. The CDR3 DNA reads TGTGCCAGCAGCCGGGACAGGGTATATGGCTACACCTTC.

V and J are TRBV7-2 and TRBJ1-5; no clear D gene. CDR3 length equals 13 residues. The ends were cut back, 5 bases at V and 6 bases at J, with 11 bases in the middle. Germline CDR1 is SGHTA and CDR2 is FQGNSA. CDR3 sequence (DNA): TGTGCCAGCAGCCGGGAGAGAGGTCAGCCCCAGCATTTT. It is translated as CASSRERGQPQHF.

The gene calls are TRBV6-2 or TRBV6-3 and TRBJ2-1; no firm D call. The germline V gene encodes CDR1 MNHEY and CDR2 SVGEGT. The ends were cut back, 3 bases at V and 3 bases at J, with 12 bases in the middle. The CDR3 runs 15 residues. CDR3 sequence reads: CASSYVGLGYNEQFF. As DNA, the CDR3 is TGTGCCAGCAGTTATGTGGGCCTCGGCTACAATGAGCAGTTCTTC.

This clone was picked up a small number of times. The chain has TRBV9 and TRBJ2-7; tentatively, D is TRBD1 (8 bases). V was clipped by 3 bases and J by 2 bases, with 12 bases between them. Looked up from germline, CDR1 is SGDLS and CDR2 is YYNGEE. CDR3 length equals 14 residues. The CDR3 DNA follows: TGTGCCAGCAGCGCGGGGGGACAGGCCTACGAGCAGTACTTC. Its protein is CASSAGGQAYEQYF.

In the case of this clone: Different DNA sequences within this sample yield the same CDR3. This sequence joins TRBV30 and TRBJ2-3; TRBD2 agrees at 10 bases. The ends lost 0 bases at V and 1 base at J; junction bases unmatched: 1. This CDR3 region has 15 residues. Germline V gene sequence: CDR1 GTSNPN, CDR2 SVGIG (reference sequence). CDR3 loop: CAWSVLAGRTDTQYF. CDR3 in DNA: TGTGCCTGGAGTGTACTAGCGGGGCGCACAGATACGCAGTATTTT.

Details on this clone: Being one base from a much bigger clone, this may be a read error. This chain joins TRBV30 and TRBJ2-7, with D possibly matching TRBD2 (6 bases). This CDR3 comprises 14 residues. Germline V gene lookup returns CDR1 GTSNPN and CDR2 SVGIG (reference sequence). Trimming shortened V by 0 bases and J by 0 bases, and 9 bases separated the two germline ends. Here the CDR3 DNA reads TGTGCCTGGAGTGTAGGCGGGATCTCCTACGAGCAGTACTTC. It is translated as CAWSVGGISYEQYF.

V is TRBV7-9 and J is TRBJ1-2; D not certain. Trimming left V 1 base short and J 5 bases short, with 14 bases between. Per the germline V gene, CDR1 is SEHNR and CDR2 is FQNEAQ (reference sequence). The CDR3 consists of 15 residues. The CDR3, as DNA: TGTGCCAGCAGCTTAGTAGCAGGCTTTCGATATGGCTACACCTTC. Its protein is CASSLVAGFRYGYTF. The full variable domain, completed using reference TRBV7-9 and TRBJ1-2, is DTGVSQNPRHKITKRGQNVTFRCDPISEHNRLYWYRQTLGQGPEFLTYFQNEAQLEKSRLLSDRFSAERPKGSFSTLEIQRTEQGDSAMYLCASSLVAGFRYGYTFGSGTRLTVV.

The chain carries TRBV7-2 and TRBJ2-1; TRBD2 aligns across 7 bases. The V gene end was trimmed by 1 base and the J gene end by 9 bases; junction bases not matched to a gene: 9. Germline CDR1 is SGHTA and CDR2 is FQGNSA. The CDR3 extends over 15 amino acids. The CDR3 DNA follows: TGTGCCAGCAGCTTAGAGACCGGGAGGTTTGGTGAGCAGTTCTTC. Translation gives CASSLETGRFGEQFF. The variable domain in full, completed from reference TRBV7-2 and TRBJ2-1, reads GAGVSQSPSNKVTEKGKDVELRCDPISGHTALYWYRQSLGQGLEFLIYFQGNSAPDKSGLPSDRFSAERTGGSVSTLTIQRTQQEDSAVYLCASSLETGRFGEQFFGPGTRLTVL.

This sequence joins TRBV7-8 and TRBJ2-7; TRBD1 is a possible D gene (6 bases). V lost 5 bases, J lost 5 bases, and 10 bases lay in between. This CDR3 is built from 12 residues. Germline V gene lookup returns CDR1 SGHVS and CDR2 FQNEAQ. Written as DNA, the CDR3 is TGTGCCAGCAGCCGTGGGGGCCACGAGCAGTACTTC. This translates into CASSRGGHEQYF.

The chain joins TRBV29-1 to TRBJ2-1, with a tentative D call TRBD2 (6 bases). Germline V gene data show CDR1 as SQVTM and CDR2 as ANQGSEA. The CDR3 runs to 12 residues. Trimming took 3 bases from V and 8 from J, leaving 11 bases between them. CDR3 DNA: TGCAGCGTTGACCCGGGGGTCCATGAGCAGTTCTTC. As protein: CSVDPGVHEQFF.

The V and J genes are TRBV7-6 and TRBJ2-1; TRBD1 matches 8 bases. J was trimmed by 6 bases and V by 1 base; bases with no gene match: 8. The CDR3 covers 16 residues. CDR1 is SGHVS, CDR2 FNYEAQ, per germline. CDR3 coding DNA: TGTGCCAGCAGCTTAGTACGCGACAGGGGCAGCAATGAGCAGTTCTTC. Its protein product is CASSLVRDRGSNEQFF.

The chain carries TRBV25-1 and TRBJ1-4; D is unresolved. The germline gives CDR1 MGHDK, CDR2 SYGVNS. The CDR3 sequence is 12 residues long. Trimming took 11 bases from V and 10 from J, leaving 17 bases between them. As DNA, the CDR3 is TGTGCCGTCAGAGGCCTGGAGGGAAAACTGTTTTTT. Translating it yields CAVRGLEGKLFF.

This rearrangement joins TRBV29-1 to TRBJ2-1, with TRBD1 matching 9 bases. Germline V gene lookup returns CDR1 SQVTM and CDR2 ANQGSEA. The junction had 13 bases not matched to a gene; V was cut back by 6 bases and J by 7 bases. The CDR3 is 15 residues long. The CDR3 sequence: CSVLNTGGVGNEQFF. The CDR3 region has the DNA TGCAGCGTGCTAAATACAGGGGGCGTTGGAAATGAGCAGTTCTTC.

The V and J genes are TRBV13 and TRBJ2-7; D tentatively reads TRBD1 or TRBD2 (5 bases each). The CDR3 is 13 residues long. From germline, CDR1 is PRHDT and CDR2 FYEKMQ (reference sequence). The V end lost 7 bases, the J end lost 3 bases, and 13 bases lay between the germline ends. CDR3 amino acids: CASNRDGLYEQYF. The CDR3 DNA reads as TGTGCCAGCAACCGGGACGGCCTCTACGAGCAGTACTTC.

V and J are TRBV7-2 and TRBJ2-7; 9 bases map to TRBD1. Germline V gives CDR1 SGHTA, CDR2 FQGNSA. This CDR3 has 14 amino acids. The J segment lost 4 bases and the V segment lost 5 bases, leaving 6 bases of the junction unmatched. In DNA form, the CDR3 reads TGTGCCAGCAGCCTAAACAGGGGGCAGTACGAGCAGTACTTC. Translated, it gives CASSLNRGQYEQYF.

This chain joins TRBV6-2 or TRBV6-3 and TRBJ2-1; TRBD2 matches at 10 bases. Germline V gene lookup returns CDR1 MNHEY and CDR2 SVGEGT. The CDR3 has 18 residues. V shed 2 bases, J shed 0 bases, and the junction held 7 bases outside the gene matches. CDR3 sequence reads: CASSYGGLASSSYNEQFF. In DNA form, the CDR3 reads TGTGCCAGCAGTTACGGGGGACTAGCGAGCAGCTCCTACAATGAGCAGTTCTTC.

The CDR3 here is CASSRRGGNHNEQFF. CDR3 DNA sequence: TGTGCCAGCAGCCGCCGTGGCGGGAACCACAATGAGCAGTTCTTC. This chain links TRBV13 with TRBJ2-1; D is perhaps TRBD2 (6 bases). The CDR3 covers 15 residues. With 5 bases removed from V and 5 bases from J, the gap between germline ends came to 16 bases. In germline, CDR1 is PRHDT, CDR2 FYEKMQ (reference sequence). The complete variable domain, with remaining parts taken from reference TRBV13 and TRBJ2-1, reads AAGVIQSPRHLIKEKRETATLKCYPIPRHDTVYWYQQGPGQDPQFLISFYEKMQSDKGSIPDRFSAQQFSDYHSELNMSSLELGDSALYFCASSRRGGNHNEQFFGPGTRLTVL.

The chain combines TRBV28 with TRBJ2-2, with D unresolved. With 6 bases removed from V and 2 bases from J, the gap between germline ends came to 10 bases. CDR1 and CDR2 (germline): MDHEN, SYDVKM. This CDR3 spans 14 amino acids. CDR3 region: CASSLRRNTGELFF. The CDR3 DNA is TGTGCCAGCAGCTTACGGAGAAACACCGGGGAGCTGTTTTTT.

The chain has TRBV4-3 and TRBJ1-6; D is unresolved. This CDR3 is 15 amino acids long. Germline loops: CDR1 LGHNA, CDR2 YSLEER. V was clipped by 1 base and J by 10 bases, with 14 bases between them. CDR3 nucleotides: TGCGCCAGCAGCCAAGTTGGCCTCGATGGGTCACCCCTCCACTTT. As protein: CASSQVGLDGSPLHF.

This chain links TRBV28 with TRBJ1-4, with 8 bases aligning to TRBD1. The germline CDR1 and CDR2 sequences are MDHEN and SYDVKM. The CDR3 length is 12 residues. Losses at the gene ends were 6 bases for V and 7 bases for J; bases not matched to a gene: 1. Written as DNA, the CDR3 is TGTGCCAGCAGGACAGGGGTTGAAAAACTGTTTTTT. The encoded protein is CASRTGVEKLFF.